This T cell receptor (beta chain) derives from a study of blood T cell repertoires in COVID-19. On the study more broadly: Material from acute and convalescent COVID-19 was sourced from the United States, Italy and Spain.

Original processing notes: Reference gene primer amplification gave nucleated cell count estimates. Profiling relied on immunoSEQ multiplex PCR, and the TCRdb table lists in-frame clones only, not all of them. The V and J calls and clone size come from that table; D and trimming were worked out from the DNA. The table records tens of thousands of clones, roughly 86% of them present only once. V dropped 0 bases and J dropped 1 base, with 6 bases sitting between them. This CDR3 comprises 13 residues. Germline V gene data show CDR1 as SQVTM and CDR2 as ANQGSEA. The sequence came from a human donor with active COVID-19. The donor label of this sample is uncertain. The rearrangement links TRBV29-1 to TRBJ1-1, with D perhaps TRBD1 (5 bases). The specimen sequenced was peripheral blood. This chain's CDR3 is CSVEDQGNTEAFF. As DNA, the CDR3 is TGCAGCGTTGAAGATCAGGGGAACACTGAAGCTTTCTTT. The whole variable domain, filled in from reference TRBV29-1 and TRBJ1-1, reads SAVISQKPSRDICQRGTSLTIQCQVDSQVTMMFWYRQQPGQSLTLIATANQGSEATYESGFVIDKFPISRPNLTFSTLTVSNMSPEDSSIYLCSVEDQGNTEAFFGQGTRLTVV.